The 4 T cell receptor beta chains below come from one sample, sequenced in a study of T cell clones after liver transplantation. Profiled with immunoSEQ multiplex PCR; TCRdb holds only in-frame clones, not every one. The top ten hold roughly 0.87% of the sample, which has tens of thousands of clones, roughly 80% seen once. Specimen: CD4+ T cells from blood, collected 12 months after liver transplant. The source is a human patient who received a liver transplant. The T cells may come from the graft donor.

The chain joins TRBV18 to TRBJ1-3; D gene uncertain. This CDR3 is 15 amino acids long. The V end was cut by 0 bases, the J end by 0 bases, with 6 bases between. The germline CDR1 and CDR2 sequences are KGHSH and LQKENI. CDR3 loop: CASSPPSTSGNTIYF. The CDR3 DNA is TGTGCCAGCTCACCACCATCCACCTCTGGAAACACCATATATTTT.

The chain employs TRBV2 and TRBJ2-5; D call uncertain. Germline V gives CDR1 SNHLY, CDR2 FYNNEI. Trimming left V 2 bases short and J 7 bases short, with 20 bases between. The CDR3 consists of 16 residues. The CDR3 protein is CASSEMIFMESVTQYF. CDR3 sequence (DNA): TGTGCCAGCAGTGAAATGATTTTCATGGAGTCTGTGACCCAGTACTTC.

The chain recombines TRBV5-1 with TRBJ1-3; 9 bases map to TRBD1. This CDR3 is built from 15 residues. V shed 4 bases and J 4 bases; nucleotides not matched to a gene: 6. Looked up from germline, CDR1 is SGHRS and CDR2 is YFSETQ. The CDR3 DNA sequence: TGCGCCAGCAGCCCCAGGACAGGGGAGGGAAACACCATATATTTT. It codes for CASSPRTGEGNTIYF.

The CDR3 here is CASSLVQGPGAFF. The CDR3 region has the DNA TGTGCCAGCAGTTTAGTCCAGGGACCGGGGGCTTTCTTT. V and J are TRBV27 and TRBJ1-1; a weak D match, TRBD1 (5 bases). The CDR3 is 13 residues long. The V and J ends lost 2 bases and 11 bases respectively, with 15 bases between them. Germline CDR1 and CDR2: MNHEY and SMNVEV (reference sequence).